Below, 15 T cell receptor beta chains from the same sample are listed, as sequenced in a study of follicular helper T cells after annual influenza vaccination (dated by TCRdb to between 2016 and 2019). The time point label of this sample denotes: 2014-2015 season, 7 days after vaccination. The library was produced with the immunoSEQ multiplex PCR assay. TCRdb retrieved this table from immuneACCESS and kept in-frame rearrangements only. Not all clones are present; in checked studies, unresolved V genes account for under half, and no reason is known for the remainder. The sample contains 9,000 to 13,000 clones, over 80% of them found a single time. The leading ten clones occupy approximately 0.8% of the sample. The starting material was CXCR5- memory CD4+ T cells sorted from blood, obtained 7 days after influenza vaccination. The cell subset or site label, as the study defines it: CXCR5- memory CD4 T cells. The receptors were gathered from an adult who received the influenza vaccine.

The V call is TRBV6-5, the J call TRBJ1-2; 7 bases align to TRBD1. In germline, CDR1 is MNHEY, CDR2 SVGAGI. The CDR3 contains 15 residues. V dropped 5 bases and J dropped 2; count of bases not matched to a gene: 8. The CDR3 loop reads CASSRRGQVNYGYTF. CDR3 sequence (DNA): TGTGCCAGCAGTCGCCGCGGACAGGTGAACTATGGCTACACCTTC.

The chain has TRBV29-1 and TRBJ2-3; D gene uncertain. The CDR3 has 12 residues. Trimming cost V 3 bases and J 0 bases, with 4 bases left between them. Germline V gene sequence: CDR1 SQVTM, CDR2 ANQGSEA. CDR3 in amino acids: CSVEDSTDTQYF. The CDR3 nucleotides are TGCAGCGTTGAGGACAGCACAGATACGCAGTATTTT.

The chain is built from TRBV7-9 and TRBJ2-3; D remains ambiguous. CDR1 and CDR2 (germline): SEHNR, FQNEAQ (reference sequence). The CDR3 consists of 17 residues. V was trimmed by 1 base and J by 1 base, leaving 15 bases between them. Here the CDR3 DNA reads TGTGCCAGCAGCTTAGTTCCTGGAAGTCGCGGCACAGATACGCAGTATTTT. Translation gives CASSLVPGSRGTDTQYF.

The chain joins TRBV7-9 to TRBJ1-1, with D unclear. V shed 1 base and J shed 6 bases, with 9 bases lying between them. CDR1 SEHNR and CDR2 FQNEAQ come from the germline V gene (reference sequence). CDR3 length: 13 residues. DNA of the CDR3: TGTGCCAGCAGCTTAGGATCCGGGGCTGAAGCTTTCTTT. Protein: CASSLGSGAEAFF.

The chain has TRBV7-2 and TRBJ2-3, with TRBD2 identical over 14 bases. The CDR3 is 17 amino acids. The ends lost 2 bases at V and 6 bases at J; junction bases unmatched: 7. The V gene's germline CDR1 is SGHTA and CDR2 FQGNSA. The CDR3 here is CASSLKGTSGSVDTQYF. DNA of the CDR3: TGTGCCAGCAGCTTAAAGGGGACTAGCGGGAGTGTGGATACGCAGTATTTT.

This chain links TRBV28 with TRBJ1-5; D not resolved. V gave up 6 bases and J gave up 2 bases, with 11 bases separating them. CDR1 is MDHEN, CDR2 SYDVKM, per germline. The CDR3 spans 14 residues. For the CDR3, the DNA is TGTGCCAGCAGCCGAGGGCAGGGCAATCAGCCCCAGCATTTT. It codes for CASSRGQGNQPQHF.

The chain combines TRBV5-4 with TRBJ2-5; possible D gene TRBD1, 5 bases. The germline V gene encodes CDR1 SGHNT and CDR2 YYREEE (reference sequence). Trimming stripped 5 bases from V and 2 bases from J, with 13 bases between. This CDR3 comprises 14 residues. The CDR3 reads CASRSIDRQETQYF. The CDR3 DNA is TGTGCCAGCAGGTCCATCGACAGACAAGAGACCCAGTACTTC.

This chain uses TRBV19 with TRBJ1-5; a weak D match, TRBD1 (6 bases). This CDR3 spans 15 amino acids. Germline lookup yields CDR1 LNHDA and CDR2 SQIVND (reference sequence). V was shortened by 1 base and J by 1 base, with 8 bases between the two germline ends. The CDR3: CASSIGQGSNQPQHF. For the CDR3, the DNA is TGTGCCAGTAGTATAGGCCAGGGGAGCAATCAGCCCCAGCATTTT.

The J gene is TRBJ1-2, the V gene TRBV29-1, with a weak D call TRBD1 (5 bases). The V end lost 8 bases, the J end lost 6 bases, and 13 bases lay between the germline ends. Germline CDR1 and CDR2: SQVTM and ANQGSEA. This CDR3 region has 11 residues. CDR3 protein: CSSGRGDGYTF. The CDR3 DNA sequence: TGCAGCTCAGGCCGAGGGGATGGCTACACCTTC.

This rearrangement joins TRBV7-9 to TRBJ2-3; D is perhaps TRBD1 or TRBD2 (6 bases each). CDR1 is SEHNR, CDR2 FQNEAQ, per germline (reference sequence). There are 16 residues in the CDR3. Trimming removed 4 bases from V and 0 bases from J, with 14 bases in between. In DNA form, the CDR3 reads TGTGCCAGCAGCTCGTGGGGGGCCGCAAGCACAGATACGCAGTATTTT. Its translation: CASSSWGAASTDTQYF.

This chain links TRBV9 with TRBJ2-5, with D possibly matching TRBD2 (5 bases). The V gene's germline CDR1 is SGDLS and CDR2 YYNGEE. The CDR3 loop spans 16 amino acids. V was pared by 0 bases and J by 2 bases, with 14 bases between. The CDR3 nucleotides read TGTGCCAGCAGCGTAGCGGCAGATAGACTACAAGAGACCCAGTACTTC. This codes for CASSVAADRLQETQYF.

This chain links TRBV5-1 with TRBJ1-4, with D perhaps TRBD1 (6 bases). This CDR3 comprises 15 residues. In germline, CDR1 is SGHRS, CDR2 YFSETQ. V gave up 4 bases and J gave up 0 bases, with 10 bases separating them. CDR3 DNA: TGCGCCAGCAGCCCTGGGACAACAACTAATGAAAAACTGTTTTTT. Translating gives CASSPGTTTNEKLFF. Drawing the rest from reference TRBV5-1 and TRBJ1-4, the complete variable domain is KAGVTQTPRYLIKTRGQQVTLSCSPISGHRSVSWYQQTPGQGLQFLFEYFSETQRNKGNFPGRFSGRQFSNSRSEMNVSTLELGDSALYLCASSPGTTTNEKLFFGSGTQLSVL.

The V gene is TRBV28, the J gene TRBJ2-1; D gene unclear. Germline lookup yields CDR1 MDHEN and CDR2 SYDVKM. This CDR3 contains 14 residues. V lost 9 bases to trimming and J lost 4 bases, with 16 bases between them. The DNA of the CDR3 is TGTGCCAGTCAGGATCCCGATACTTACAATGAGCAGTTCTTC. Amino acid sequence: CASQDPDTYNEQFF. Full variable domain (remainder filled in from reference TRBV28 and TRBJ2-1): DVKVTQSSRYLVKRTGEKVFLECVQDMDHENMFWYRQDPGLGLRLIYFSYDVKMKEKGDIPEGYSVSREKKERFSLILESASTNQTSMYLCASQDPDTYNEQFFGPGTRLTVL.

The CDR3 nucleotides read TGTGCCAGCAGCGGGACAAATAATTCACCCCTCCACTTT. Protein product: CASSGTNNSPLHF. The rearrangement links TRBV2 to TRBJ1-6; D is possibly TRBD1 (6 bases). Germline CDR1 SNHLY, CDR2 FYNNEI. Trimming removed 6 bases from V and 5 bases from J, with 8 bases in between. The CDR3 has 13 amino acids.

V gene TRBV10-3 combines with J gene TRBJ2-7, with D maybe TRBD1 (8 bases). The CDR3 spans 15 residues. Germline values: CDR1 ENHRY, CDR2 SYGVKD. Trimming pared 3 bases from V and 3 bases from J, leaving 15 bases between. CDR3 in amino acids: CAISDSNRGGYEQYF. In DNA form, the CDR3 reads TGTGCCATCAGTGATTCGAACAGGGGGGGCTACGAGCAGTACTTC.